The next 14 T cell receptor beta chains were all read from a single sample in a study of blood T cells in healthy people across ages. A J-beta primer mix and a sample-barcoded 5' primer were used in a second PCR of roughly 7 to 12 cycles. TCRdb passed the 5' RACE reads through MiXCR, listing each CDR3 protein once. The data show over a million distinct CDR3 sequences, more than 35% seen once. Sequencing input: blood. Every receptor here comes from a woman aged 55 to 70 in good health.

This clonotype was counted at least ten times. This chain links TRBV7-9 with TRBJ2-7; TRBD2 might be the D (7 bases). The germline V gene has CDR1 SEHNR and CDR2 FQNEAQ (reference sequence). Trimming shortened V by 5 bases and J by 4 bases, and 24 bases separated the two germline ends. This CDR3 comprises 17 residues. CDR3 coding DNA: TGTGCCAGCAGCCTTCGGACAGCGGGGAGCCCGACGTACGAGCAGTACTTC. This gives the protein CASSLRTAGSPTYEQYF.

Remarks on this clonotype: A clone one base away is much larger, so this may be a read error. The rearrangement uses TRBV5-1 and TRBJ2-7, with 14 bases aligning to TRBD2. The DNA matches TRBJ2-5 better at its end, which makes the J call doubtful. The CDR3 runs 17 residues. Germline-derived CDR1 and CDR2 are SGHRS and YFSETQ. DNA of the CDR3: TGCGCCAGCAGCTCCGGGACTAGCGGGAGCCAGCAAGAGACCCAGTACTTC. Amino acid sequence: CASSSGTSGSQQETQYF.

This clonotype has just a few counts. The chain links TRBV6-6 to TRBJ2-7, with 7 bases aligning to TRBD2. Trimming at V came to 8 bases and at J to 3 bases, leaving 7 bases not matched to a gene. Germline lookup yields CDR1 MNHNY and CDR2 SVGAGI (reference sequence). The CDR3 is 13 amino acids. CDR3 loop: CASRSGIRYEQYF. CDR3 coding DNA: TGTGCCAGCCGGAGCGGGATCCGCTACGAGCAGTACTTC.

The sample holds many counts of this clonotype. The J gene is TRBJ2-1, the V gene TRBV11-2; 7 nucleotides align to TRBD2. The length of the CDR3 is 13 residues. V lost 8 bases and J lost 2; bases outside the gene matches: 3. CDR1 and CDR2 from the germline V gene are SGHAT and FQNNGV. CDR3 protein: CASSSGTYNEQFF. The CDR3 DNA sequence: TGTGCCAGCTCTAGCGGTACCTACAATGAGCAGTTCTTC. The entire variable domain, with the rest obtained from reference TRBV11-2 and TRBJ2-1, is as follows: EAGVAQSPRYKIIEKRQSVAFWCNPISGHATLYWYQQILGQGPKLLIQFQNNGVVDDSQLPKDRFSAERLKGVDSTLKIQPAKLEDSAVYLCASSSGTYNEQFFGPGTRLTVL.

V is TRBV6-1 and J is TRBJ1-5; TRBD1 might be the D (6 bases). CDR3 length equals 15 residues. The germline V gene encodes CDR1 MNHNS and CDR2 SASEGT. Trimming left V 8 bases short and J 1 base short, with 15 bases between. The CDR3 bases are TGTGCCAGCCGATTATTACAGGGAAGCAATCAGCCCCAGCATTTT. It is translated as CASRLLQGSNQPQHF.

This clonotype occurred a few times. The chain links TRBV15 to TRBJ2-1; a possible D gene is TRBD1 (5 bases). V was pared by 0 bases and J by 6 bases, with 12 bases between. CDR1 is LNHNV, CDR2 YYDKDF, per germline (reference sequence). CDR3 size: 15 residues. The CDR3 DNA reads as TGTGCCACCAGCAGAGACTCAGGGCCCCTCAATGAGCAGTTCTTC. Its translation is CATSRDSGPLNEQFF.

This clonotype appeared a single time. A clone one base away is much larger, so this may be a read error. This sequence joins TRBV6-5 and TRBJ1-1; maybe TRBD1 (5 bases). This CDR3 contains 13 residues. Germline CDR1 is MNHEY and CDR2 is SVGAGI. DNA for the CDR3: TGTGCCAGCGGGGAGACAGTCAACAATGAAGCTTTCTTT. This encodes CASGETVNNEAFF.

CDR3 region: CASSEYGKQFF. DNA of the CDR3: TGTGCCAGCAGTGAATACGGAAAGCAGTTCTTC. The rearrangement uses TRBV25-1 and TRBJ2-1; unclear D gene. This CDR3 has 11 residues. V was cut by 0 bases and J by 11 bases, with 5 bases left in between. The V gene's germline CDR1 is MGHDK and CDR2 SYGVNS.

CDR3 DNA sequence: TGCAGCGTTGAAGATCTTAGGACTAGCGGTGGGCTCCAAGAGACCCAGTACTTC. As protein: CSVEDLRTSGGLQETQYF. The chain combines TRBV29-1 with TRBJ2-5, with 10 bases fitting TRBD2. Germline V gives CDR1 SQVTM, CDR2 ANQGSEA. There are 18 residues in the CDR3. V lost 0 bases to trimming and J lost 1 base; unmatched junction nucleotides: 11.

The chain recombines TRBV6-5 with TRBJ2-3, with 8 bases that match TRBD2. The CDR3 is 15 amino acids. V dropped 6 bases and J dropped 4; count of bases not matched to a gene: 9. Germline lookup yields CDR1 MNHEY and CDR2 SVGAGI. This chain's CDR3 is CASRARTSLSDTQYF. The DNA of the CDR3 is TGTGCCAGCAGAGCACGGACTAGCTTGTCAGATACGCAGTATTTT.

This clonotype showed up just a few times. This sequence joins TRBV18 and TRBJ1-2; 7 nucleotides agree with TRBD1. CDR1 KGHSH and CDR2 LQKENI come from the germline V gene. The CDR3 contains 13 residues. V shed 4 bases, J shed 8 bases, and the junction held 7 bases outside the gene matches. This chain's CDR3 is CASSHGTASGYTF. CDR3 DNA sequence: TGTGCCAGCTCACACGGGACAGCCTCCGGCTACACCTTC.

This clonotype has just a few counts. A clone one base away is much larger, so this may be a read error. The chain has TRBV12-3 or TRBV12-4 and TRBJ2-3; D uncertain. Deletions cut 4 bases from V and 6 bases from J, with 2 bases between. This CDR3 is built from 10 residues. CDR3 in DNA: TGTGCCAGCAGTTATGATACGCAGTATTTT. It specifies CASSYDTQYF.

The V call is TRBV28, the J call TRBJ2-7; 12 bases line up with TRBD2. CDR1 and CDR2 (germline): MDHEN, SYDVKM. The CDR3 totals 16 residues. The ends lost 5 bases at V and 2 bases at J; junction bases unmatched: 7. CDR3 sequence reads: CASSPHLAGGPYEQYF. CDR3 in DNA: TGTGCCAGCAGTCCACACCTAGCGGGAGGGCCCTACGAGCAGTACTTC.

This sequence joins TRBV5-1 and TRBJ1-2; D might be TRBD1 (5 bases). This CDR3 is built from 13 residues. V was clipped by 4 bases and J by 6 bases, with 13 bases between them. Germline-derived CDR1 and CDR2 are SGHRS and YFSETQ. This chain's CDR3 is CASSGQGGDGYTF. The CDR3 bases are TGCGCCAGCAGCGGGCAGGGTGGAGATGGCTACACCTTC.